This TCR beta chain originates from a study of blood T cell repertoires in COVID-19. Study in general: The United States, Italy and Spain supplied acute and convalescent COVID-19 samples. Nucleic acid was either cDNA or gDNA, and it came from T cells, B-cell-depleted T cells, or PBMCs.

Germline V gene data show CDR1 as LNHDA and CDR2 as SQIVND (reference sequence). The CDR3 spans 12 residues. Deletions cut 6 bases from V and 7 bases from J, with 10 bases between. As processed by the authors: Reference gene primers were amplified, and this amplification served to estimate nucleated cell counts. TCRdb's copy holds only in-frame clones and misses some; the assay was immunoSEQ multiplex PCR. V and J calls and clone size are those listed in that table; D and trimming were worked out from the DNA. This table holds about 190,000 clones, around 80% found once. V gene TRBV19 combines with J gene TRBJ1-5; D is undetermined. The material sequenced was peripheral blood. This receptor was taken from a man aged 50 to 60 who had recovered from COVID-19. CDR3 residues: CASSPPSQPQHF. The CDR3 DNA sequence: TGTGCCAGTAGCCCTCCCTCCCAGCCCCAGCATTTT.